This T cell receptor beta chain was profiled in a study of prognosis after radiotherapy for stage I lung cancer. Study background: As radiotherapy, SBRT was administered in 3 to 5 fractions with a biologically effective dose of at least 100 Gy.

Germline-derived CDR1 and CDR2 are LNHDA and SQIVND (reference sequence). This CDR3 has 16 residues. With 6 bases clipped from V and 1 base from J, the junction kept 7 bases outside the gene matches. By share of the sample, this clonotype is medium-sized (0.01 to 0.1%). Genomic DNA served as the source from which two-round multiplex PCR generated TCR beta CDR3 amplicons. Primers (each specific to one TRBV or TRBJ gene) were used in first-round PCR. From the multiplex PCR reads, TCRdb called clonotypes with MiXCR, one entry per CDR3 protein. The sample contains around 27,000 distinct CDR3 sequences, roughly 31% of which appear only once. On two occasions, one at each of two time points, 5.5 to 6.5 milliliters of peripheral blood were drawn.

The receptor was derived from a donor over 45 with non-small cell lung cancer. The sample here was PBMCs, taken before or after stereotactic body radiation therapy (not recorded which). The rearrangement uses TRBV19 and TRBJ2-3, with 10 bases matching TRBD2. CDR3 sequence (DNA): TGTGCCAGTAGAAACTCCGGGACTAGCGGCACAGATACGCAGTATTTT. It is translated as CASRNSGTSGTDTQYF.